Listed below are T cell receptor beta chains from one sample, sequenced in a study of low-dose radiotherapy and immunotherapy resistance in tumors. TCRdb independently ran MiXCR on the reads; one entry per CDR3 protein. The sample lists about 39,000 distinct CDR3 sequences; less than 25% were seen once. This specimen consisted of PBMCs, obtained after low-dose radiotherapy plus immunotherapy. All receptors come from a female donor with ovarian cancer. The CDR3 runs from the conserved cysteine through the conserved F or W. The order of the fields is D gene, V gene, clone size, J gene, CDR3 protein, CDR3 DNA. A D gene is named only where the DNA matches it firmly. The size of a clone is reported for some rows only, either as once, few or many, or as a class for expanded clones.

>NA|TRBV25-1|NA|TRBJ2-1
CASSETRSSYNEQFF
TGTGCCAGCAGTGAAACCCGAAGCTCCTACAATGAGCAGTTCTTC
>NA|TRBV25-1|many|TRBJ2-1
CASIRFNEQFF
TGTGCCAGCATCAGGTTCAATGAGCAGTTCTTC
>NA|TRBV20-1|NA|TRBJ2-7
CSARDFGGFYEQYF
TGCAGTGCTAGAGATTTCGGCGGATTCTACGAGCAGTACTTC
>TRBD2|TRBV20-1|many|TRBJ2-2
CSARTSGGVVDGELFF
TGCAGTGCCAGGACTAGCGGGGGAGTCGTGGACGGGGAGCTGTTTTTT
>NA|TRBV2|few|TRBJ2-7
CASSEVRVPQVHEQYF
TGTGCCAGCAGTGAAGTTCGGGTCCCCCAGGTTCACGAGCAGTACTTC
>TRBD2|TRBV10-3|NA|TRBJ2-1
CATLNWASGNNEQFF
TGTGCCACCCTCAACTGGGCTAGCGGGAACAATGAGCAGTTCTTC
>NA|TRBV12-3/TRBV12-4|many|TRBJ2-1
CASLLASSYNEQFF
TGTGCCTCCTTGCTGGCGAGCTCCTACAATGAGCAGTTCTTC
>NA|TRBV5-1|NA|TRBJ1-1
CASSARDQGEAFF
TGCGCCAGCAGCGCAAGAGATCAGGGGGAAGCTTTCTTT
>NA|TRBV30|many|TRBJ2-1
CAWSGYSYNEQFF
TGTGCCTGGAGTGGGTACTCCTACAATGAGCAGTTCTTC
>NA|TRBV5-1|many|TRBJ2-5
CASSKGQRVETQYF
TGCGCCAGCAGCAAGGGCCAACGGGTAGAGACCCAGTACTTC
>TRBD2|TRBV9|NA|TRBJ2-7
CASSVGGGGYEQYF
TGTGCCAGCAGCGTAGGGGGGGGAGGGTACGAGCAGTACTTC